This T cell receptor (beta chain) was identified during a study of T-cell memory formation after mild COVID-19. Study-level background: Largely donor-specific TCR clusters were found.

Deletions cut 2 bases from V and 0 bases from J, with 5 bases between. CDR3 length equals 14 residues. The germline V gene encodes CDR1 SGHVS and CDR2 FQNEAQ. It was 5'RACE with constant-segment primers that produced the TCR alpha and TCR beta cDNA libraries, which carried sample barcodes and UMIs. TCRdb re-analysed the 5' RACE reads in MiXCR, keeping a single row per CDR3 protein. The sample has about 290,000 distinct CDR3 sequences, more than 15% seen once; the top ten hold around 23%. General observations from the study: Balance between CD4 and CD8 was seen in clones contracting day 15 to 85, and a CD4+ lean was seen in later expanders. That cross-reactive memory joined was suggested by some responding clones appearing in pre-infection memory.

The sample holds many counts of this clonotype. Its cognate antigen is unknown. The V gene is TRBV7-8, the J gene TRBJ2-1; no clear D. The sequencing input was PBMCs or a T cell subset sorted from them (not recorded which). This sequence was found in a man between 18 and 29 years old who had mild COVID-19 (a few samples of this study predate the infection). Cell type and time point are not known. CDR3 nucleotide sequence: TGTGCCAGCAGCTTATTTAGCTCCTACAATGAGCAGTTCTTC. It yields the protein CASSLFSSYNEQFF.